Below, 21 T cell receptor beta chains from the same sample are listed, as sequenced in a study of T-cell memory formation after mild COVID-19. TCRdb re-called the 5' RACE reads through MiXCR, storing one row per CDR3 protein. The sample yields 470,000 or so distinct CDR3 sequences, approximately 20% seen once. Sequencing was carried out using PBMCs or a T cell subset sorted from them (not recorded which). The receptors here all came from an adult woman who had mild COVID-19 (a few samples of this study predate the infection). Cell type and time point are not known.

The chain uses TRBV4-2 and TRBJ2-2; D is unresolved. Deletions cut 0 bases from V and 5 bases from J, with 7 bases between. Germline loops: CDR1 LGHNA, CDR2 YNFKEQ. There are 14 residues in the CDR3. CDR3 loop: CASSQEGLTGELFF. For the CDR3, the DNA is TGTGCCAGCAGCCAAGAAGGGCTAACCGGGGAGCTGTTTTTT.

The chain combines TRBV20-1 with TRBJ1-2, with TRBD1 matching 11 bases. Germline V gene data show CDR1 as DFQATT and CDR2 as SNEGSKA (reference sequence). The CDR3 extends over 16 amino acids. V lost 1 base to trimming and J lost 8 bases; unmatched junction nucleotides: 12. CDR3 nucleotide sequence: TGCAGTGCTAGAGTCCCCTTGGACAGGGGGCTGCAAGGCTACACCTTC. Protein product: CSARVPLDRGLQGYTF.

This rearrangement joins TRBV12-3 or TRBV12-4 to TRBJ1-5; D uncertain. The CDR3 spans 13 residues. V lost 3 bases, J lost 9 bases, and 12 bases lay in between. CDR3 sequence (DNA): TGTGCCAGCAGTTTGGAGGCGTCGGTGCCCCAGCATTTT. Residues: CASSLEASVPQHF.

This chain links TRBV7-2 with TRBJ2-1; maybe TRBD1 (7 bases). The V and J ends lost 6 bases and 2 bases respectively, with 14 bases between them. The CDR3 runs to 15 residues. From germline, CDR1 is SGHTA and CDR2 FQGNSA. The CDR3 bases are TGTGCCAGCAGTACCAGGGGGGACCCCTACAATGAGCAGTTCTTC. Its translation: CASSTRGDPYNEQFF.

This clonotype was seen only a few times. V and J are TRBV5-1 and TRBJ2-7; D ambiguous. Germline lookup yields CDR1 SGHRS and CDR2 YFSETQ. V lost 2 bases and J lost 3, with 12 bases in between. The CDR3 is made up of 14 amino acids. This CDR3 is CASSLLYRGYEQYF. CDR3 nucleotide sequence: TGCGCCAGCAGCTTACTGTACCGAGGCTACGAGCAGTACTTC.

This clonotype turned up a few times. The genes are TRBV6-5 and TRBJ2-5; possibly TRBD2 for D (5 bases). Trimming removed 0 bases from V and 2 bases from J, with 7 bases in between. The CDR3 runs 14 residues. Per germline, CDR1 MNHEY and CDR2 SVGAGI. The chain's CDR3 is CASSYSDLQETQYF. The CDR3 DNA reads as TGTGCCAGCAGTTACTCGGACTTACAAGAGACCCAGTACTTC.

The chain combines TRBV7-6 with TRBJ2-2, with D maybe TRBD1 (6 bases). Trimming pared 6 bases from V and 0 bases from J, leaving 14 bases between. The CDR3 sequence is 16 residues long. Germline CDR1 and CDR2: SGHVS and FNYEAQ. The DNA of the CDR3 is TGTGCCAGCAGTTATCCAGGGACAACGAACACCGGGGAGCTGTTTTTT. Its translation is CASSYPGTTNTGELFF.

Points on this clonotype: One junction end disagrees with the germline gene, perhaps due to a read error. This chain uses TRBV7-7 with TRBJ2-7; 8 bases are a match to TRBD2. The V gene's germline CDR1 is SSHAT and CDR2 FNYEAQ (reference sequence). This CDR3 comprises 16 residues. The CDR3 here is CASSLAGGVRAYEQYF. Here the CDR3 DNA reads TGTGCTAGCAGCTTAGCCGGGGGGGTCAGGGCCTACGAGCAGTACTTC.

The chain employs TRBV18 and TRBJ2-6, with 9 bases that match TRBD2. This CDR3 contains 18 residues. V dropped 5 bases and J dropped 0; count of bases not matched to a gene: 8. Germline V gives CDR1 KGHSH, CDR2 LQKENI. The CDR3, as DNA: TGTGCCAGCTCAGTCTTAGCGGGGGTTCGCTCTGGGGCCAACGTCCTGACTTTC. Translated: CASSVLAGVRSGANVLTF.

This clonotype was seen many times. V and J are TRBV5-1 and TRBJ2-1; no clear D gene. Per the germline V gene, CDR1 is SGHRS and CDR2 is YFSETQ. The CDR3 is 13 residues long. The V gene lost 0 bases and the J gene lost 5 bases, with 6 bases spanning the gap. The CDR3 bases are TGCGCCAGCAGCTTGGACCCTAACAATGAGCAGTTCTTC. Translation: CASSLDPNNEQFF.

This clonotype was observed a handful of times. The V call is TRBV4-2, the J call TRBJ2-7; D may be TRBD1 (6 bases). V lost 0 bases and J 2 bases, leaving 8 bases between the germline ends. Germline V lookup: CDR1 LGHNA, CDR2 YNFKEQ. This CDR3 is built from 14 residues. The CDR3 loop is CASSQDTGPYEQYF. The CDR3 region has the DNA TGTGCCAGCAGCCAAGATACAGGGCCCTACGAGCAGTACTTC.

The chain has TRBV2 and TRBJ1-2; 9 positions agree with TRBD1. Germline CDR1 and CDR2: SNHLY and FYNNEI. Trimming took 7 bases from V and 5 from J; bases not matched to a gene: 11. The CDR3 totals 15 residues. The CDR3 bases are TGTGCCAGCACTCGGGGGGGGACAGGGAGTTATGGCTACACCTTC. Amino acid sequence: CASTRGGTGSYGYTF.

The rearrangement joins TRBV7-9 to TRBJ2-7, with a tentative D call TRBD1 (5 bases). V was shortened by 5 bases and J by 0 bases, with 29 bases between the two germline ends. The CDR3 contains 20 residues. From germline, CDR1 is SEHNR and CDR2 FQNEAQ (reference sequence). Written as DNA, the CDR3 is TGTGCCAGCAGCAGTAGTGTAGGAGCGCAGCGACAGTGGAGCTCCTACGAGCAGTACTTC. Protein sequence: CASSSSVGAQRQWSSYEQYF.

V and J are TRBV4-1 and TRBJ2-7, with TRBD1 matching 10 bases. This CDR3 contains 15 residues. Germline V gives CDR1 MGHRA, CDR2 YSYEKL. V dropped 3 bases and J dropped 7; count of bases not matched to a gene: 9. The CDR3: CASSQAGTGVVEQYF. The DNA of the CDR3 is TGCGCCAGCAGCCAGGCCGGGACAGGGGTGGTTGAGCAGTACTTC.

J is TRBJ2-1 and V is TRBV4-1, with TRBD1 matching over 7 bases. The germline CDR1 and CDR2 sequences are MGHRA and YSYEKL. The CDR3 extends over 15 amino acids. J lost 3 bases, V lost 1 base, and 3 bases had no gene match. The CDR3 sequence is CASSQGDRVYNEQFF. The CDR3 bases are TGCGCCAGCAGCCAAGGAGACAGGGTCTACAATGAGCAGTTCTTC.

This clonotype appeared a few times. CDR3 nucleotide sequence: TGTGCCAGCAGCTCGACTAGCGGGGCTGAGACCCAGTACTTC. It encodes CASSSTSGAETQYF. The chain employs TRBV7-9 and TRBJ2-5, with TRBD2 matching 11 bases. The CDR3 has 14 amino acids. Looked up from germline, CDR1 is SEHNR and CDR2 is FQNEAQ (reference sequence). V gave up 4 bases and J gave up 5 bases; unmatched junction bases: 3.

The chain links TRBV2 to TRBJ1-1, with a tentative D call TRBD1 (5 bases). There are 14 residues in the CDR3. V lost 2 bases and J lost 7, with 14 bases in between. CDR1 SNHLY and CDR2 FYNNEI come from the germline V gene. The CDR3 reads CASSEMAGPLEAFF. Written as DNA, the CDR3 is TGTGCCAGCAGTGAAATGGCAGGGCCCCTTGAAGCTTTCTTT.

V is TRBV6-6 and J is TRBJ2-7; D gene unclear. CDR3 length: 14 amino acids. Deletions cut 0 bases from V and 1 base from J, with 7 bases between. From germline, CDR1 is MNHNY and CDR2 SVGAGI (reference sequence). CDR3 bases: TGTGCCAGCAGTTACTCGATCGTTTCCTACGAGCAGTACTTC. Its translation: CASSYSIVSYEQYF.

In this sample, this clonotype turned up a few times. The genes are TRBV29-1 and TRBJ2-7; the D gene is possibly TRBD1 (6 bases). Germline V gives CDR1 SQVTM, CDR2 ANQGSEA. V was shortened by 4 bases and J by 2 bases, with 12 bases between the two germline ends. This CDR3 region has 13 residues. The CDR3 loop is CSVARGLTYEQYF. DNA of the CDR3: TGCAGCGTTGCCAGGGGATTAACCTACGAGCAGTACTTC.

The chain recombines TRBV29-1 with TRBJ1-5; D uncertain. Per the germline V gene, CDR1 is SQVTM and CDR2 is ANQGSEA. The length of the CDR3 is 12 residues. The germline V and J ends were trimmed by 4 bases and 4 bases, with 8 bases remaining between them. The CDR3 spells CSVGQSNQPQHF. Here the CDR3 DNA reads TGCAGCGTTGGTCAGTCGAATCAGCCCCAGCATTTT. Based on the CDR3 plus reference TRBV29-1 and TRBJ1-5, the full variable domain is SAVISQKPSRDICQRGTSLTIQCQVDSQVTMMFWYRQQPGQSLTLIATANQGSEATYESGFVIDKFPISRPNLTFSTLTVSNMSPEDSSIYLCSVGQSNQPQHFGDGTRLSIL.

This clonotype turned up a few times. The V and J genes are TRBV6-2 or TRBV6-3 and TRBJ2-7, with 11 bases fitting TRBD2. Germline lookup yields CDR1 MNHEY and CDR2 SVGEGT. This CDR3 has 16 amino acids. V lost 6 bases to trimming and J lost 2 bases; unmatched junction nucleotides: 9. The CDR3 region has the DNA TGTGCCAGCAGCGAAAGAATAGCGGGAGGGCCCTACGAGCAGTACTTC. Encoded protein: CASSERIAGGPYEQYF.